This paragraph reports one T cell receptor beta chain. The antigen is undetermined. The germline CDR1 and CDR2 sequences are SGHAT and FQNNGV. V dropped 1 base and J dropped 2 bases, with 14 bases sitting between them. CDR3 length: 16 amino acids. Researchers took blood at baseline, on cycle 4 day 1, and on cycle 7 day 1. The data were produced by immunoSEQ multiplex PCR, yet TCRdb's version contains in-frame clones alone and is incomplete. The table lists 70,000 or so clones, 70% to 90% of them singletons, with approximately 1% in the top ten. These data originate in a study of OX40 agonist ivuxolimab in advanced cancers. Study-wide context: Patients got intravenous ivuxolimab at 0.01 to 10 mg/kg every 2 weeks.

Study-wide results and limits: Also present in some nonresponders was a low level of normalized T-cell clonal expansion.

The rearrangement links TRBV11-2 to TRBJ1-1, with no clear D. Specimen: CD4+ or CD8+ T cells sorted from blood, collected in a trial of the OX40 agonist ivuxolimab. This clonotype was obtained from an adult with an advanced solid tumor such as melanoma, head and neck, liver or kidney cancer. CDR3: CASSLVRSRSNTEAFF. The CDR3 nucleotides read TGTGCCAGCAGCTTAGTCCGGTCGCGCTCTAACACTGAAGCTTTCTTT.